The 27 T cell receptor beta chains given below trace back to one sample, sequenced in a study of OX40 agonist ivuxolimab in advanced cancers. The repertoire was sequenced with immunoSEQ multiplex PCR; TCRdb's copy has only in-frame clones and lacks some. The table has approximately 47,000 clones, around 90% seen once; the top ten hold roughly 6.8%. The sequencing used CD4+ or CD8+ T cells sorted from blood, collected in a trial of the OX40 agonist ivuxolimab. The source is an adult with an advanced solid tumor such as melanoma, head and neck, liver or kidney cancer.

The gene calls are TRBV2 and TRBJ2-7, with D perhaps matching TRBD1 (6 bases). The length of the CDR3 is 15 residues. Germline assignment: CDR1 SNHLY and CDR2 FYNNEI. Trimming left V 6 bases short and J 1 base short, with 16 bases between. This CDR3 reads CASSAIQDRSYEQYV. The DNA for the CDR3 is TGTGCCAGCAGCGCAATTCAGGACAGATCCTACGAGCAGTACGTC.

The chain recombines TRBV19 with TRBJ1-2; no firm D call. Trimming shortened V by 7 bases and J by 2 bases, and 20 bases separated the two germline ends. The CDR3 sequence is 16 residues long. Per germline, CDR1 LNHDA and CDR2 SQIVND (reference sequence). Here the CDR3 DNA reads TGTGCCAGTACCTCCCGGGAGCAGGAGATAAACTATGGCTACACCTTC. Protein: CASTSREQEINYGYTF.

This chain joins TRBV29-1 and TRBJ1-2; a weak D match, TRBD1 (6 bases). Germline V gene data show CDR1 as SQVTM and CDR2 as ANQGSEA. Trimming removed 8 bases at V and 5 bases at J, with 18 bases between. The CDR3 length is 13 residues. CDR3 sequence: CSSREGQGYGYTF. The CDR3 DNA reads TGCAGCTCCCGGGAAGGGCAGGGGTATGGCTACACCTTC.

This clone has just one count. The V gene is TRBV29-1, the J gene TRBJ2-7; TRBD1 matches at 8 bases. CDR1 SQVTM and CDR2 ANQGSEA come from the germline V gene. V lost 8 bases to trimming and J lost 5 bases; unmatched junction nucleotides: 11. This CDR3 has 13 residues. The CDR3 DNA reads as TGCAGCATTGCGGACAGGGCCGCCGACGAGCAGTACTTC. Translation: CSIADRAADEQYF.

The rearrangement joins TRBV19 to TRBJ1-1; 8 bases are a match to TRBD1. Per germline, CDR1 LNHDA and CDR2 SQIVND (reference sequence). There are 16 residues in the CDR3. Losses at the gene ends were 3 bases for V and 0 bases for J; bases not matched to a gene: 6. CDR3 sequence (DNA): TGTGCCAGTAGTATCAGGGGGCTTGGGGTGAACACTGAAGCTTTCTTT. It specifies CASSIRGLGVNTEAFF.

Within the sample, this clone is medium-sized (0.01 to 0.1%). The J gene is TRBJ2-3, the V gene TRBV6-1; no clear D gene. The CDR3 has 12 amino acids. V lost 6 bases, J lost 0 bases, and 4 bases lay in between. Germline V gene data show CDR1 as MNHNS and CDR2 as SASEGT. Here the CDR3 reads CASSDSTDTQYF. DNA for the CDR3: TGTGCCAGCAGCGACAGCACAGATACGCAGTATTTT.

The genes are TRBV25-1 and TRBJ2-1; TRBD1 agrees at 7 bases. J lost 1 base, V lost 7 bases, and 10 bases had no gene match. The germline V gene has CDR1 MGHDK and CDR2 SYGVNS. This CDR3 has 16 amino acids. The CDR3 DNA reads as TGTGCCAGCACCCGACAGGGAGTAGTGTCCTACAATGAGCAGTTCTTC. Its protein product is CASTRQGVVSYNEQFF.

The rearrangement joins TRBV28 to TRBJ1-5; TRBD1 is a possible D gene (6 bases). CDR1 and CDR2 from the germline V gene are MDHEN and SYDVKM. This CDR3 region has 14 residues. Deletions cut 6 bases from V and 5 bases from J, with 14 bases between. The CDR3 DNA follows: TGTGCCAGCAGCAAAAACAGGGCCTATCAGCCCCAGCATTTT. Its translation is CASSKNRAYQPQHF.

The chain employs TRBV6-6 and TRBJ2-5; D call uncertain. The CDR3 contains 13 residues. In germline, CDR1 is MNHNY, CDR2 SVGAGI (reference sequence). Trimming stripped 5 bases from V and 0 bases from J, with 7 bases between. The CDR3 spells CASSQAYQETQYF. DNA of the CDR3: TGTGCCAGCAGTCAAGCGTACCAAGAGACCCAGTACTTC.

This chain joins TRBV19 and TRBJ2-7, with 7 positions matching TRBD1. The CDR3 runs 15 residues. The V gene's germline CDR1 is LNHDA and CDR2 SQIVND (reference sequence). J gave up 0 bases and V 5 bases, and 7 bases lay outside the gene matches. The CDR3 reads CASSWTGESSYEQYF. CDR3 nucleotide sequence: TGTGCCAGTAGTTGGACAGGCGAGAGCTCCTACGAGCAGTACTTC. Based on the CDR3 plus reference TRBV19 and TRBJ2-7, the full variable domain is DGGITQSPKYLFRKEGQNVTLSCEQNLNHDAMYWYRQDPGQGLRLIYYSQIVNDFQKGDIAEGYSVSREKKESFPLTVTSAQKNPTAFYLCASSWTGESSYEQYFGPGTRLTVT.

The chain couples TRBV9 to TRBJ2-7; TRBD1 agrees at 8 bases. The junction had 5 bases not matched to a gene; V was cut back by 4 bases and J by 2 bases. The germline gives CDR1 SGDLS, CDR2 YYNGEE. CDR3 size: 14 residues. The CDR3 DNA reads as TGTGCCAGCAGCTCCCAGGACAGGGCCTACGAGCAGTACTTC. Translating gives CASSSQDRAYEQYF.

The chain recombines TRBV20-1 with TRBJ2-1; no reliable D call. Germline V gives CDR1 DFQATT, CDR2 SNEGSKA (reference sequence). The CDR3 has 10 residues. V was trimmed by 4 bases and J by 5 bases, leaving 3 bases between them. In nucleotides, the CDR3 is TGCAGTGCTAACCACAATGAGCAGTTCTTC. Its translation is CSANHNEQFF.

The rearrangement uses TRBV15 and TRBJ1-6, with TRBD1 matching 7 bases. V lost 5 bases, J lost 6 bases, and 7 bases stayed unmatched. Germline CDR1 LNHNV, CDR2 YYDKDF (reference sequence). CDR3 length: 15 amino acids. The chain's CDR3 is CATSLGTESNSPLHF. CDR3 in DNA: TGTGCCACCAGCCTAGGGACAGAAAGTAATTCACCCCTCCACTTT.

V gene TRBV19 combines with J gene TRBJ2-1; no reliable D call. Trimming removed 1 base from V and 6 bases from J, with 13 bases in between. The length of the CDR3 is 15 residues. The germline CDR1 and CDR2 sequences are LNHDA and SQIVND (reference sequence). Here the CDR3 reads CASSIGGISVNEQFF. The CDR3 nucleotides are TGTGCCAGTAGTATAGGCGGTATATCAGTCAATGAGCAGTTCTTC.

This clone occurred a few times. The gene calls are TRBV7-9 and TRBJ1-6; no definite D call. Germline V gene sequence: CDR1 SEHNR, CDR2 FQNEAQ (reference sequence). The CDR3 is made up of 14 amino acids. The V end was cut by 0 bases, the J end by 7 bases, with 7 bases between. CDR3 in amino acids: CASSLAVGNSPLHF. In DNA form, the CDR3 reads TGTGCCAGCAGCTTAGCCGTGGGCAATTCACCCCTCCACTTT.

This chain joins TRBV4-2 and TRBJ2-7; 10 bases agree with TRBD2. This CDR3 has 19 residues. Trimming at V came to 2 bases and at J to 0 bases, leaving 13 bases not matched to a gene. Per the germline V gene, CDR1 is LGHNA and CDR2 is YNFKEQ. CDR3 coding DNA: TGTGCCAGCAGCCAAATCAAGGCTAGCGGGGGCCCTAGCTCCTACGAGCAGTACTTC. It specifies CASSQIKASGGPSSYEQYF.

The chain links TRBV10-2 to TRBJ2-3; a weak D match, TRBD2 (6 bases). Trimming cost V 2 bases and J 2 bases, with 26 bases left between them. Germline CDR1 reads WSHSY; CDR2 reads SAAADI. CDR3 length: 20 residues. The CDR3 spells CASSELPIDGRGLFTDTQYF. CDR3 sequence (DNA): TGCGCCAGCAGTGAGCTCCCCATCGATGGGCGGGGTCTCTTCACAGATACGCAGTATTTT.

The rearrangement links TRBV30 to TRBJ1-5, with TRBD1 matching over 10 bases. This CDR3 contains 14 residues. Germline V gene sequence: CDR1 GTSNPN, CDR2 SVGIG (reference sequence). V lost 0 bases and J lost 5; bases outside the gene matches: 1. This chain's CDR3 is CAWSVGTGDQPQHF. The CDR3 DNA reads TGTGCCTGGAGTGTGGGGACAGGGGATCAGCCCCAGCATTTT.

The V call is TRBV27, the J call TRBJ1-6; TRBD1 matches 7 bases. The germline CDR1 and CDR2 sequences are MNHEY and SMNVEV (reference sequence). This CDR3 region has 15 residues. The V gene end was trimmed by 8 bases and the J gene end by 5 bases; junction bases not matched to a gene: 9. In DNA, the CDR3 is TGTGCCAGCTGTATCGGGACAGTAAATAATTCACCCCTCCACTTT. This gives the protein CASCIGTVNNSPLHF.

V usage is TRBV28 and J usage is TRBJ1-5, with D possibly being TRBD1 (5 bases). The germline CDR1 and CDR2 sequences are MDHEN and SYDVKM. The germline V and J ends were trimmed by 2 bases and 4 bases, with 9 bases remaining between them. CDR3 length: 14 amino acids. CDR3 sequence: CASSLPDRNQPQHF. For the CDR3, the DNA is TGTGCCAGCAGTTTACCCGACAGAAATCAGCCCCAGCATTTT.

The J gene is TRBJ1-5, the V gene TRBV4-1; 8 bases match TRBD1. The CDR3 sequence is 15 residues long. In germline, CDR1 is MGHRA, CDR2 YSYEKL. After removal of 1 base from V and 7 bases from J, the junction contained 6 bases not matched to a gene. This chain's CDR3 is CASSQAGQVGQPQHF. CDR3 DNA sequence: TGCGCCAGCAGCCAAGCGGGACAGGTGGGCCAGCCCCAGCATTTT.

This chain connects TRBV7-8 to TRBJ2-7; D remains unclear. The germline CDR1 and CDR2 sequences are SGHVS and FQNEAQ. The CDR3 totals 10 residues. The CDR3 loop is CDSRSYEQYV. CDR3 bases: TGTGACAGCAGGTCCTACGAGCAGTACGTC.

The chain uses TRBV25-1 and TRBJ1-1; maybe TRBD1 (6 bases). The CDR3 contains 11 residues. Germline CDR1 MGHDK, CDR2 SYGVNS. V gave up 6 bases and J gave up 7 bases, with 9 bases separating them. CDR3 sequence (DNA): TGTGCCAGCAGGGGAGGGGGTGAAGCTTTCTTT. Translating it yields CASRGGGEAFF.

The chain combines TRBV9 with TRBJ1-1; a weak D match, TRBD1 (5 bases). CDR3 size: 15 residues. Germline CDR1 and CDR2: SGDLS and YYNGEE. V lost 4 bases and J lost 1, with 14 bases in between. In DNA, the CDR3 is TGTGCCAGCAGCTCGAGGGGCACGGGGAACACTGAAGCTTTCTTT. It is translated as CASSSRGTGNTEAFF.

This clone has a single count. The chain is built from TRBV6-4 and TRBJ2-3, with 8 nucleotides matching TRBD1. The CDR3 sequence is 15 residues long. The ends lost 6 bases at V and 3 bases at J; junction bases unmatched: 8. From germline, CDR1 is MRHNA and CDR2 SNTAGT. CDR3 nucleotide sequence: TGTGCCAGCAGCAGAGGACAGGGTCCGACAGATACGCAGTATTTT. Its protein is CASSRGQGPTDTQYF.

The chain has TRBV27 and TRBJ1-6; TRBD1 might be the D (5 bases). The length of the CDR3 is 13 residues. The V end was cut by 3 bases, the J end by 7 bases, with 7 bases between. Looked up from germline, CDR1 is MNHEY and CDR2 is SMNVEV (reference sequence). CDR3 region: CASSFWGNSPLHF. Here the CDR3 DNA reads TGTGCCAGCAGTTTTTGGGGGAATTCACCCCTCCACTTT.

The chain links TRBV15 to TRBJ1-1; possible D gene TRBD1, 5 bases. Trimming took 3 bases from V and 6 from J, leaving 14 bases between them. This CDR3 has 14 residues. Germline loops: CDR1 LNHNV, CDR2 YYDKDF (reference sequence). The CDR3: CATSSGAEGSEAFF. The CDR3 coding sequence is TGTGCCACCAGCAGCGGGGCGGAGGGGTCTGAAGCTTTCTTT. The whole variable domain, remainder taken from reference TRBV15 and TRBJ1-1, is DAMVIQNPRYQVTQFGKPVTLSCSQTLNHNVMYWYQQKSSQAPKLLFHYYDKDFNNEADTPDNFQSRRPNTSFCFLDIRSPGLGDTAMYLCATSSGAEGSEAFFGQGTRLTVV.